The rows below give T cell receptor beta chains drawn from one sample of a study of blood T cells in healthy people across ages. One entry per CDR3 protein, called by TCRdb with MiXCR from the 5' RACE reads. The repertoire holds more than 650,000 distinct CDR3 sequences, with roughly 24% as singletons. This sample also appeared in a second study, on T cells of mothers and their children.

Source material: blood. Receptors were obtained from a boy between 10 and 17 years old in good health. Both conserved end residues are part of each CDR3. A D gene is named only where the DNA matches it firmly. The size entry is marked missing in some rows and otherwise reads once, few, many or a size class.

d_call j_call clone_size v_call cdr3_nt cdr3_aa
. TRBJ2-6 . TRBV7-3 TGTGCCAGCAGCTCCGACGGAGTGGGTGGGGCCAACGTCCTGACTTTC CASSSDGVGGANVLTF
. TRBJ1-1 . TRBV11-1 TGTGCCAGCAGACGGCCGCCGAACACTGAAGCTTTCTTT CASRRPPNTEAFF
. TRBJ2-5 many TRBV29-1 TGCAGCGTCGGGGACGGACCAGAGACCCAGTACTTC CSVGDGPETQYF
TRBD1 TRBJ1-5 . TRBV28 TGTGCCAGCAGTTCCGCAGGGGGCTTTCAGCCCCAGCATTTT CASSSAGGFQPQHF
. TRBJ2-7 . TRBV20-1 TGCAGTGCTAGAGATGGGTACAGTCTAAACTACGAGCAGTACTTC CSARDGYSLNYEQYF
TRBD2 TRBJ2-1 few TRBV6-6 TGTGCCAGCAGTTACAGTTCGGCCGGCGGGGGGGCTAATGACGGGCAGTTCTTC CASSYSSAGGGANDGQFF
. TRBJ2-5 few TRBV4-1 TGCGCCAGCAGCCAAGATGTGCAGGGGTTTCAAGAGACCCAGTACTTC CASSQDVQGFQETQYF
TRBD2 TRBJ2-3 few TRBV7-3 TGTGCCGGCAGCCCCCCTTCCGGCGGGGGGGCTTTCGGCACAGATACGCAGTATTTT CAGSPPSGGGAFGTDTQYF
. TRBJ1-2 few TRBV6-5 TGTGCCAGCAGTTACTCGGCGGGGAAGGCCTATGGCTACACCTTC CASSYSAGKAYGYTF
. TRBJ2-3 few TRBV2 TGTGCCAGCGGCCTGGGGGGCAGCACAGATACGCAGTATTTT CASGLGGSTDTQYF
. TRBJ2-5 . TRBV3-1 TGTGCCAGCAGCCAAGACTTAAGGACTAACCCGGAGACCCAGTACTTC CASSQDLRTNPETQYF
TRBD1 TRBJ2-7 . TRBV28 TGTGCCAGCAGTCAGCCCGGGACAGGGGCGAACGAGCAGTACTTC CASSQPGTGANEQYF
TRBD2 TRBJ2-3 few TRBV5-1 TGCGCCAGCAGCCGAGCGGGGGCGCCCGAAGATACGCAGTATTTT CASSRAGAPEDTQYF
TRBD1 TRBJ1-4 few TRBV28 TGTGCCAGCAGTTTGGAGTCCGGACAGGGAGGTGAAAAACTGTTTTTT CASSLESGQGGEKLFF
. TRBJ1-4 few TRBV4-1 TGCGCCAGCAGCCAAGAGACAGGAAGAAATGAAAAACTGTTTTTT CASSQETGRNEKLFF
TRBD2 TRBJ2-2 few TRBV7-3 TGTGCCAGCAGCTTATCAGCGGGGGCGAACACCGGGGAGCTGTTTTTT CASSLSAGANTGELFF
. TRBJ2-5 . TRBV19 TGTGCCAGTAGTATAGCGGCCGGGGAGACCCAGTACTTC CASSIAAGETQYF
TRBD2 TRBJ2-7 few TRBV5-1 TGCGCCAGCAGCTTTGGCCCCCCAGGTTGGGGGGGGTCCTACGAGCAGTACTTC CASSFGPPGWGGSYEQYF
TRBD2 TRBJ2-3 few TRBV12-3/TRBV12-4 TGTGCCAGCAGTTTAGGGGGACTAGCGTCAGATACGCAGTATTTT CASSLGGLASDTQYF
TRBD2 TRBJ2-2 few TRBV12-3/TRBV12-4 TGTGCCAGCAGTTTACAGCGGGGGTTAAGACGAACCGGGGAGCTGTTTTTT CASSLQRGLRRTGELFF
. TRBJ1-2 few TRBV25-1 TGTGCCAGCAGTGGAGACGGGACTACTAACTATGGCTACACCTTC CASSGDGTTNYGYTF
TRBD1 TRBJ1-1 . TRBV20-1 TGCAGTGCTAGATCGGGACAGGGAAACACTGAAGCTTTCTTT CSARSGQGNTEAFF
TRBD1 TRBJ1-2 . TRBV29-1 TGCAGCGTCTGGGACAGGGATGATGGCTACACCTTC CSVWDRDDGYTF
. TRBJ1-6 . TRBV6-5 TGTGCCAGCAGTTATAGGGGGGAGGTGTCTTATTCACCCCTCCACTTT CASSYRGEVSYSPLHF
. TRBJ1-2 few TRBV5-1 TGCGCCAGCAGCTTGGCCGGGACACCGGGTTCCTATGGCTACACCTTC CASSLAGTPGSYGYTF
. TRBJ2-6 few TRBV10-3 TGTGCCAGCGGGCCCACGCCCTCTGGGGCCAACGTCCTGACTTTC CASGPTPSGANVLTF
TRBD2 TRBJ2-5 . TRBV25-1 TGTGCCAGCACCGTCCGGGCTAGCGGGGATTTCCAAGAGACCCAGTACTTC CASTVRASGDFQETQYF
. TRBJ2-3 few TRBV6-1 TGTGCCAGCAGCCAGCGAATCAACACAGATACGCAGTATTTT CASSQRINTDTQYF
. TRBJ2-6 few TRBV7-9 TGTGCCAGCAGCTCCGGGGGGCAGGCACACTCTGGGGCCAACGTCCTGACTTTC CASSSGGQAHSGANVLTF
. TRBJ1-1 . TRBV5-1 TGCGCCAGCAGCTTGGGTCAGACCATGAACACTGAAGCTTTCTTT CASSLGQTMNTEAFF
. TRBJ2-4 . TRBV5-1 TGCGCCAGCAGCTCGAATCCTTCTGCTATGACGGAAAGGAGAGACATTCAGTACTTC CASSSNPSAMTERRDIQYF
. TRBJ2-3 few TRBV10-1 TGCGCCAGCAGTGCCGCAGGGACGGGGGCAGATACGCAGTATTTT CASSAAGTGADTQYF
TRBD1 TRBJ1-6 . TRBV20-1 TGCAGTGCATCTACAGGGGGCGGGAATTCACCCCTCCACTTT CSASTGGGNSPLHF
. TRBJ2-5 few TRBV21-1 TGTGCCAGCAGCAAAGAAAACCTGGGGTGGGAGACCCAGTACTTC CASSKENLGWETQYF
. TRBJ2-1 few TRBV11-2 TGTGCCAGCAGCCAAAGACAGGTCGTCAATGAGCAGTTCTTC CASSQRQVVNEQFF
TRBD2 TRBJ2-3 few TRBV19 TGTGCCAGTAGCCCTCTGGGAGGGAGAAACACAGATACGCAGTATTTT CASSPLGGRNTDTQYF
TRBD2 TRBJ2-7 . TRBV7-2 TGTGCCAGCAACACCAAAGCGGGAGCGGGGCAGTACTTC CASNTKAGAGQYF
. TRBJ2-1 . TRBV13 TGTGCCAGCAGCTTAGGCCTTGGCGGCCAGGGGTACAATGAGCAGTTCTTC CASSLGLGGQGYNEQFF
. TRBJ2-5 few TRBV5-1 TGCGCCAGCAGCTTGTCCCAGGGGCGGATCACAGAGACCCAGTACTTC CASSLSQGRITETQYF
TRBD2 TRBJ2-5 . TRBV28 TGTGCCAGCAGTATCCGGGGACTAGCGGGGTTAGAGACCCAGTACTTC CASSIRGLAGLETQYF
TRBD1 TRBJ2-7 . TRBV29-1 TGCAGCGTTGAGACGAGACCGGGACAGGGGACCTACGAGCAGTACTTC CSVETRPGQGTYEQYF